This T cell receptor (beta chain) was recorded in a study of STAT3 mutations in large granular lymphocyte leukemia. Study at large: Over half of T-LGLL patients had one or more immunosuppressive regimens.

General observations from the study: Every T-LGLL patient had at least one immunodominant TCRbeta clonotype.

Germline V CDR1 and CDR2: MNHEY, SVGAGI. The CDR3 extends over 16 amino acids. The V segment lost 2 bases and the J segment 7 bases; nucleotides outside the gene matches: 9. Concerning this clone: Its target is not known.

Profiled with immunoSEQ multiplex PCR; TCRdb holds only in-frame clones, not every one. The sample has approximately 31,000 clones, approximately 86% seen once; the top ten hold more than 9.5%. The chain carries TRBV6-5 and TRBJ1-4, with TRBD1 identical over 8 bases. The sequenced material came from peripheral blood mononuclear cells. The TCR sequence derives from a man in his 60s with T-cell large granular lymphocyte leukemia. Some clones in this sample may be carry-over from other donors' samples. For the CDR3, the DNA is TGTGCCAGCAGTTACCGTCAAGCAGGGGGCGCTGAAAAACTGTTTTTT. Residues: CASSYRQAGGAEKLFF.